Shown below are 31 T cell receptor beta chains from a single sample sequenced in a study of tumour-infiltrating T cells in Burkitt lymphoma. Sequencing was performed with immunoSEQ multiplex PCR; in TCRdb, only in-frame clones are kept and a portion is missing. The repertoire holds about 5,600 clones, with approximately 15% as singletons. The specimen sequenced was tumor tissue. The receptors were sampled from a human donor with diffuse large B-cell lymphoma.

This clone was seen more than once but under ten times. The rearrangement uses TRBV30 and TRBJ1-2; D is possibly TRBD1 (5 bases). There are 12 residues in the CDR3. CDR1 is GTSNPN and CDR2 is SVGIG in the germline V gene (reference sequence). The V end lost 1 base, the J end lost 3 bases, and 6 bases lay between the germline ends. The CDR3 is CAWSGGDYGYTF. CDR3 in DNA: TGTGCCTGGAGTGGGGGGGACTATGGCTACACCTTC.

This clone qualifies as medium-sized. This chain links TRBV6-6 with TRBJ2-7, with a possible D match to TRBD2 (6 bases). Germline V gene lookup returns CDR1 MNHNY and CDR2 SVGAGI (reference sequence). V was pared by 7 bases and J by 2 bases, with 9 bases between. This CDR3 contains 12 residues. CDR3 in amino acids: CASMTGAYEQYF. Here the CDR3 DNA reads TGTGCCAGCATGACGGGGGCCTACGAGCAGTACTTC.

The chain joins TRBV27 to TRBJ2-2, with 15 nucleotides matching TRBD2. Per the germline V gene, CDR1 is MNHEY and CDR2 is SMNVEV (reference sequence). This CDR3 comprises 22 residues. The J segment lost 1 base and the V segment lost 6 bases, leaving 18 bases of the junction unmatched. The CDR3 bases are TGTGCCAGCAGCGGGACTAGCGGGAGGATAATGGGGGGGGATAAGAACACCGGGGAGCTGTTTTTT. It encodes CASSGTSGRIMGGDKNTGELFF.

The genes are TRBV29-1 and TRBJ1-1; no clear D. Trimming shortened V by 6 bases and J by 7 bases, and 12 bases separated the two germline ends. Germline CDR1 and CDR2: SQVTM and ANQGSEA. This CDR3 is 11 amino acids long. CDR3 sequence: CSVERENEAFF. CDR3 bases: TGCAGCGTCGAAAGGGAGAATGAAGCTTTCTTT.

The chain joins TRBV29-1 to TRBJ1-1; maybe TRBD1 (5 bases). Trimming pared 4 bases from V and 1 base from J, leaving 7 bases between. Germline loops: CDR1 SQVTM, CDR2 ANQGSEA. The CDR3 is made up of 12 amino acids. The CDR3 coding sequence is TGCAGCGTTGCCAGGGCGAACACTGAAGCTTTCTTT. This gives the protein CSVARANTEAFF.

Only a few counts were recorded for this clone. This sequence joins TRBV27 and TRBJ2-7, with TRBD1 matching 11 bases. In germline, CDR1 is MNHEY, CDR2 SMNVEV (reference sequence). The ends lost 4 bases at V and 4 bases at J; junction bases unmatched: 12. The length of the CDR3 is 17 residues. The CDR3 reads CASSYTGTGGLKYEQYF. CDR3 DNA sequence: TGTGCCAGCAGTTACACCGGGACAGGGGGACTTAAGTACGAGCAGTACTTC.

The rearrangement uses TRBV9 and TRBJ1-1; 7 positions match TRBD1. The CDR3 is 12 residues long. Looked up from germline, CDR1 is SGDLS and CDR2 is YYNGEE. J gave up 7 bases and V 4 bases, and 4 bases lay outside the gene matches. The CDR3 sequence: CASSRRDSEAFF. CDR3 coding DNA: TGTGCCAGCAGCCGCCGGGACAGTGAAGCTTTCTTT.

This clone showed up just a few times. J is TRBJ1-2 and V is TRBV6-6; D remains unclear. Germline V gives CDR1 MNHNY, CDR2 SVGAGI (reference sequence). This CDR3 region has 13 residues. The V end was cut by 1 base, the J end by 2 bases, with 5 bases between. The CDR3 DNA reads as TGTGCCAGCAGTTACTGGCAGAACTATGGCTACACCTTC. Protein sequence: CASSYWQNYGYTF.

V and J are TRBV9 and TRBJ2-7, with a weak D call TRBD1 (5 bases). Germline V gene lookup returns CDR1 SGDLS and CDR2 YYNGEE. Trimming cost V 3 bases and J 3 bases, with 16 bases left between them. The CDR3 covers 15 residues. This chain's CDR3 is CASSASGREDYEQYF. Written as DNA, the CDR3 is TGTGCCAGCAGCGCTTCTGGCAGGGAAGACTACGAGCAGTACTTC.

This clone was counted between two and nine times. The chain links TRBV4-1 to TRBJ1-4; maybe TRBD1 (5 bases). The CDR3 is made up of 15 amino acids. The germline V gene has CDR1 MGHRA and CDR2 YSYEKL. The ends were cut back, 4 bases at V and 2 bases at J, with 11 bases in the middle. The CDR3 is CASSRDSRTNEKLFF. The CDR3 DNA sequence: TGCGCCAGCAGCCGTGACAGCCGCACTAATGAAAAACTGTTTTTT.

About this clone itself: Germline is not matched at one junction end, which may reflect a read error. The chain is built from TRBV20-1 and TRBJ2-5; D is ambiguous. The CDR3 runs 11 residues. Germline assignment: CDR1 DFQATT and CDR2 SNEGSKA (reference sequence). The CDR3 DNA reads TGCAGTGCTAAAGCGCAAGAGACCCAATACTTC. This encodes CSAKAQETQYF.

The chain is built from TRBV2 and TRBJ1-5; the match to TRBD1 covers 7 bases. The germline gives CDR1 SNHLY, CDR2 FYNNEI. The CDR3 contains 13 residues. The J segment lost 6 bases and the V segment lost 6 bases, leaving 5 bases of the junction unmatched. CDR3 residues: CASRNRGGQPQHF. The CDR3 DNA follows: TGTGCCAGCAGGAACAGGGGAGGTCAGCCCCAGCATTTT.

This clone has only one observation. This sequence joins TRBV11-2 and TRBJ2-5; 9 bases agree with TRBD2. Germline CDR1 and CDR2: SGHAT and FQNNGV. This CDR3 is 17 amino acids long. The V and J ends lost 1 base and 0 bases, in that order; junction bases with no gene match: 6. In nucleotides, the CDR3 is TGTGCCAGCAGCTTAGGGCTAGCGGGACTGTACCAAGAGACCCAGTACTTC. Its translation: CASSLGLAGLYQETQYF.

The chain carries TRBV6-5 and TRBJ1-2; D not certain. Germline loops: CDR1 MNHEY, CDR2 SVGAGI. CDR3 length: 12 residues. V lost 6 bases and J lost 7, with 12 bases in between. The CDR3 DNA is TGTGCCAGCAGCGGGCGGATCGGTGGCTACACCTTC. This encodes CASSGRIGGYTF.

This clone was counted only a few times. V gene TRBV28 combines with J gene TRBJ1-5, with 7 bases fitting TRBD1. The CDR3 loop spans 15 amino acids. Per the germline V gene, CDR1 is MDHEN and CDR2 is SYDVKM. V trimming: 4 bases; J trimming: 2 bases; junction bases outside the gene matches: 5. Here the CDR3 DNA reads TGTGCCAGCAGTTGGAGGGGGCATGGCAATCAGCCCCAGCATTTT. As protein: CASSWRGHGNQPQHF. Combining the CDR3 with reference TRBV28 and TRBJ1-5 gives the whole variable domain DVKVTQSSRYLVKRTGEKVFLECVQDMDHENMFWYRQDPGLGLRLIYFSYDVKMKEKGDIPEGYSVSREKKERFSLILESASTNQTSMYLCASSWRGHGNQPQHFGDGTRLSIL.

Regarding this clone: Other DNA sequences of this sample code for an identical CDR3. The chain has TRBV14 and TRBJ2-5; D unclear. Trimming took off 0 bases at V and 1 base at J, with 0 bases between the two ends. Germline CDR1 SGHDN, CDR2 FVKESK. The CDR3 spans 12 residues. CDR3 amino acids: CASSQDQETQYF. For the CDR3, the DNA is TGTGCCAGCAGCCAAGACCAAGAGACCCAGTACTTC.

The gene calls are TRBV5-1 and TRBJ2-5, with D tentatively TRBD1 (6 bases). This CDR3 spans 14 amino acids. Trimming cost V 0 bases and J 2 bases, with 8 bases left between them. The germline V gene encodes CDR1 SGHRS and CDR2 YFSETQ. The CDR3 DNA reads as TGCGCCAGCAGCTTGGGGGGACAACAAGAGACCCAGTACTTC. Amino acid sequence: CASSLGGQQETQYF.

In this sample, this clone turned up a few times. The chain couples TRBV19 to TRBJ2-3; D remains unclear. The CDR3 is 15 residues long. CDR1 is LNHDA, CDR2 SQIVND, per germline (reference sequence). Trimming cost V 3 bases and J 1 base, with 11 bases left between them. The CDR3 nucleotides read TGTGCCAGTAGTATCAAGTACGGGCGCACAGATACGCAGTATTTT. Encoded protein: CASSIKYGRTDTQYF.

This clone is classed as medium-sized. The chain recombines TRBV7-6 with TRBJ2-1; TRBD1 might be the D (6 bases). There are 14 residues in the CDR3. Per the germline V gene, CDR1 is SGHVS and CDR2 is FNYEAQ. V was shortened by 5 bases and J by 4 bases, with 12 bases between the two germline ends. The CDR3 spells CASSPSGTYNEQFF. CDR3 DNA sequence: TGTGCCAGCAGCCCTTCGGGGACATACAATGAGCAGTTCTTC. The entire variable domain, with the rest obtained from reference TRBV7-6 and TRBJ2-1, is as follows: GAGVSQSPRYKVTKRGQDVALRCDPISGHVSLYWYRQALGQGPEFLTYFNYEAQQDKSGLPNDRFSAERPEGSISTLTIQRTEQRDSAMYRCASSPSGTYNEQFFGPGTRLTVL.

With respect to this clone: The germline gene is not matched at one end of the junction; a read error may be the cause. This chain uses TRBV7-2 with TRBJ2-3, with 10 positions matching TRBD2. The CDR3 runs to 13 residues. Germline-derived CDR1 and CDR2 are SGHTA and FQGNSA. Written as DNA, the CDR3 is TGTGCCAGCAGCCTAGCGGGAGAAAAGACGCAGTATTTT. It specifies CASSLAGEKTQYF. Full variable domain (outside the CDR3, taken from reference TRBV7-2 and TRBJ2-3): GAGVSQSPSNKVTEKGKDVELRCDPISGHTALYWYRQSLGQGLEFLIYFQGNSAPDKSGLPSDRFSAERTGGSVSTLTIQRTQQEDSAVYLCASSLAGEKTQYFGPGTRLTVL.

V and J are TRBV7-8 and TRBJ2-1; the match to TRBD1 covers 7 bases. Per germline, CDR1 SGHVS and CDR2 FQNEAQ. The V and J ends lost 3 bases and 14 bases, in that order; junction bases with no gene match: 10. This CDR3 spans 13 amino acids. Here the CDR3 reads CASSFSSGGFKFF. The CDR3 DNA follows: TGTGCCAGCAGCTTTTCTTCAGGGGGTTTTAAGTTCTTC.

V is TRBV7-8 and J is TRBJ2-5; 7 bases fit TRBD1. The germline V gene encodes CDR1 SGHVS and CDR2 FQNEAQ. There are 14 residues in the CDR3. J was trimmed by 1 base and V by 1 base; bases with no gene match: 0. The CDR3 spells CASSLGQGQETQYF. In DNA, the CDR3 is TGTGCCAGCAGCTTAGGACAGGGCCAAGAGACCCAGTACTTC.

This clone is labeled as medium-sized. Other DNA sequences in this sample translate to the same CDR3. The chain is built from TRBV7-3 and TRBJ1-1; D remains ambiguous. The germline V gene encodes CDR1 SGHTA and CDR2 FQGTGA. V was cut by 5 bases and J by 2 bases, with 9 bases left in between. The CDR3 covers 13 residues. The CDR3 loop is CASSPGGNTEAFF. The CDR3 DNA reads as TGTGCCAGCAGCCCCGGTGGAAACACTGAAGCTTTCTTT.

This chain connects TRBV2 to TRBJ1-6; the D is unclear. V was clipped by 4 bases and J by 9 bases, with 7 bases between them. CDR1 and CDR2 (germline): SNHLY, FYNNEI. The CDR3 covers 12 residues. CDR3 region: CASSVLPSPLHF. CDR3 bases: TGTGCCAGCAGTGTACTGCCTTCACCCCTCCACTTT.

This clone was observed a handful of times. The chain joins TRBV19 to TRBJ2-5; no reliable D call. The CDR3 is made up of 14 amino acids. V was trimmed by 4 bases and J by 5 bases, leaving 14 bases between them. Germline lookup yields CDR1 LNHDA and CDR2 SQIVND (reference sequence). The CDR3 protein is CASSTLGLEETQYF. DNA for the CDR3: TGTGCCAGTAGTACTCTGGGCTTGGAGGAGACCCAGTACTTC. The whole variable domain, remainder taken from reference TRBV19 and TRBJ2-5, is DGGITQSPKYLFRKEGQNVTLSCEQNLNHDAMYWYRQDPGQGLRLIYYSQIVNDFQKGDIAEGYSVSREKKESFPLTVTSAQKNPTAFYLCASSTLGLEETQYFGPGTRLLVL.

This clone occurred a few times. The chain employs TRBV30 and TRBJ1-5, with D uncertain. The V gene lost 2 bases and the J gene lost 9 bases, with 11 bases spanning the gap. The CDR3 has 12 residues. Germline assignment: CDR1 GTSNPN and CDR2 SVGIG (reference sequence). The CDR3 nucleotides are TGTGCCTGGAGTCCAACGGGTACGCCCCAGCATTTT. Its protein product is CAWSPTGTPQHF.

This chain connects TRBV11-2 to TRBJ2-7; 7 bases match TRBD1. CDR1 is SGHAT, CDR2 FQNNGV, per germline. V shed 4 bases and J 6 bases; nucleotides not matched to a gene: 9. The CDR3 is 14 residues long. CDR3 sequence (DNA): TGTGCCAGCAGCTACGGGACAGACTTTCGCGAGCAGTACTTC. This codes for CASSYGTDFREQYF.

This clone has just a few counts. The V and J genes are TRBV29-1 and TRBJ2-3, with D possibly matching TRBD1 (5 bases). There are 14 residues in the CDR3. Per germline, CDR1 SQVTM and CDR2 ANQGSEA. Trimming took off 4 bases at V and 3 bases at J, with 14 bases between the two ends. CDR3 loop: CSVVVVGVTDTQYF. In nucleotides, the CDR3 is TGCAGCGTTGTTGTGGTAGGGGTGACAGATACGCAGTATTTT.

This sequence joins TRBV14 and TRBJ2-7, with D possibly matching TRBD1 (5 bases). This CDR3 contains 15 residues. V shed 2 bases and J shed 0 bases, with 11 bases lying between them. Per the germline V gene, CDR1 is SGHDN and CDR2 is FVKESK. CDR3 bases: TGTGCCAGCAGCCAACAGGGAATACGCTCCTACGAGCAGTACTTC. It specifies CASSQQGIRSYEQYF.

This clone was observed a few times. The chain is built from TRBV7-3 and TRBJ2-2; D call uncertain. The V gene lost 5 bases and the J gene lost 0 bases, with 13 bases spanning the gap. The CDR3 spans 16 residues. Per the germline V gene, CDR1 is SGHTA and CDR2 is FQGTGA. CDR3 amino acids: CASSHYSPSNTGELFF. DNA for the CDR3: TGTGCCAGCAGCCACTATAGCCCCTCGAACACCGGGGAGCTGTTTTTT.

The sample holds a few counts of this clone. The chain combines TRBV30 with TRBJ2-3; 12 nucleotides match TRBD2. The CDR3 spans 14 residues. The J segment lost 4 bases and the V segment lost 4 bases, leaving 3 bases of the junction unmatched. From germline, CDR1 is GTSNPN and CDR2 SVGIG (reference sequence). CDR3 DNA sequence: TGTGCCTGGAAACTAGCGGGAGGCGCAGATACGCAGTATTTT. Translating it yields CAWKLAGGADTQYF.